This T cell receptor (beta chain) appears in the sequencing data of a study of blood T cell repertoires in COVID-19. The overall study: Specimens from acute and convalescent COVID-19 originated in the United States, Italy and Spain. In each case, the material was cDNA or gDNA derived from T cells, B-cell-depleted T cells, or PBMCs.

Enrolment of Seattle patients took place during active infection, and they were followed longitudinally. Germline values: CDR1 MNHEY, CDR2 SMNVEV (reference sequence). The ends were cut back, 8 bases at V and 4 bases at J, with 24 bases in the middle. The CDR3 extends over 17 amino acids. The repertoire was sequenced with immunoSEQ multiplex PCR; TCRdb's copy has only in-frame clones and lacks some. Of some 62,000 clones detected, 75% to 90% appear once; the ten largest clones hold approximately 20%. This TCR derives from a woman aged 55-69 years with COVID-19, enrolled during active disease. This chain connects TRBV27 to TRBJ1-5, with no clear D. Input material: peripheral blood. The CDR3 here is CASSRAGGNGRNQPQHF. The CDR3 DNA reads TGTGCCAGCTCGCGTGCCGGAGGGAACGGCCGTAATCAGCCCCAGCATTTT.